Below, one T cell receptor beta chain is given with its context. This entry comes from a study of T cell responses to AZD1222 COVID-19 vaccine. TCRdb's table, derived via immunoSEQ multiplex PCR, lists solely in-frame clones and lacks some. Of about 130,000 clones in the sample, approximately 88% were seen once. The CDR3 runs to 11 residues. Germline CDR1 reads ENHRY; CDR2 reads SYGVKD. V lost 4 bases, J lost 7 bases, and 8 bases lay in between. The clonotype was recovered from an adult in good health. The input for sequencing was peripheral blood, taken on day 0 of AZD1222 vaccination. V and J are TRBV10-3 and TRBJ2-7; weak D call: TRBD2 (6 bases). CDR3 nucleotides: TGTGCCATCAGTGTGGAGGGAGAGCAGTACTTC. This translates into CAISVEGEQYF.